These 4 T cell receptor beta chains were all obtained from the same sample, sequenced in a study of graft-versus-host responses after intestinal transplantation. Some clones are missing from TCRdb's copy, which holds only in-frame ones; the method was immunoSEQ multiplex PCR. The repertoire holds approximately 100,000 clones, 85% to 90% seen once, with around 0.11% in the top ten. What these receptors recognize is not known. The sequences come from unstimulated CD4+ T cells sorted from spleen or lymph node cells, collected before intestinal transplant. The receptors were sampled from a human donor who received an intestinal transplant.

This chain connects TRBV7-2 to TRBJ1-6, with D maybe TRBD1 (6 bases). Trimming took 5 bases from V and 7 from J, leaving 9 bases between them. The CDR3 runs to 13 residues. Germline V lookup: CDR1 SGHTA, CDR2 FQGNSA. CDR3 DNA sequence: TGTGCCAGCAGCCCAAGGGGGAATTCACCCCTCCACTTT. Encoded protein: CASSPRGNSPLHF.

This rearrangement joins TRBV9 to TRBJ2-1; 16 bases match TRBD2. V was pared by 3 bases and J by 6 bases, with 12 bases of the junction left unmatched. The CDR3 runs to 19 residues. Germline CDR1 reads SGDLS; CDR2 reads YYNGEE. CDR3 bases: TGTGCCAGCAGCGCCCCAGGGGGACTAGCGGGGGGGCCGGGCAATGAGCAGTTCTTC. Translation gives CASSAPGGLAGGPGNEQFF.

This chain links TRBV6-5 with TRBJ2-7; maybe TRBD2 (6 bases). Trimming stripped 2 bases from V and 2 bases from J, with 13 bases between. Looked up from germline, CDR1 is MNHEY and CDR2 is SVGAGI. The CDR3 consists of 15 residues. The CDR3 DNA sequence: TGTGCCAGCAGTTACGGAGGGCAGGGACCCTACGAGCAGTACTTC. It translates to CASSYGGQGPYEQYF.

The chain links TRBV25-1 to TRBJ1-3; TRBD1 matches 9 bases. This CDR3 comprises 15 residues. The V gene's germline CDR1 is MGHDK and CDR2 SYGVNS. Losses at the gene ends were 6 bases for V and 0 bases for J; bases not matched to a gene: 3. As DNA, the CDR3 is TGTGCCAGCAGGGCGACAGGGGGCTCTGGAAACACCATATATTTT. It yields the protein CASRATGGSGNTIYF.